This TCR beta chain was identified in a study of T-cell memory formation after mild COVID-19. This clonotype was found a few times. MiXCR, run by TCRdb on the 5' RACE reads, gives a single entry per CDR3 protein. The sample yields around 470,000 distinct CDR3 sequences, about 19% seen once. Trimming removed 4 bases at V and 1 base at J, with 17 bases between. The V gene's germline CDR1 is SGHTA and CDR2 FQGNSA. CDR3 length: 17 amino acids. This receptor was identified in an adult woman who had mild COVID-19 (a few samples of this study predate the infection). Cell type and time point are not known. The material sequenced was PBMCs or a T cell subset sorted from them (not recorded which). The chain is built from TRBV7-2 and TRBJ2-1; a possible D gene is TRBD2 (6 bases). This chain's CDR3 is CASSYPSWRESYNEQFF. The CDR3 DNA reads TGTGCCAGCAGCTACCCGTCCTGGCGGGAATCCTACAATGAGCAGTTCTTC.